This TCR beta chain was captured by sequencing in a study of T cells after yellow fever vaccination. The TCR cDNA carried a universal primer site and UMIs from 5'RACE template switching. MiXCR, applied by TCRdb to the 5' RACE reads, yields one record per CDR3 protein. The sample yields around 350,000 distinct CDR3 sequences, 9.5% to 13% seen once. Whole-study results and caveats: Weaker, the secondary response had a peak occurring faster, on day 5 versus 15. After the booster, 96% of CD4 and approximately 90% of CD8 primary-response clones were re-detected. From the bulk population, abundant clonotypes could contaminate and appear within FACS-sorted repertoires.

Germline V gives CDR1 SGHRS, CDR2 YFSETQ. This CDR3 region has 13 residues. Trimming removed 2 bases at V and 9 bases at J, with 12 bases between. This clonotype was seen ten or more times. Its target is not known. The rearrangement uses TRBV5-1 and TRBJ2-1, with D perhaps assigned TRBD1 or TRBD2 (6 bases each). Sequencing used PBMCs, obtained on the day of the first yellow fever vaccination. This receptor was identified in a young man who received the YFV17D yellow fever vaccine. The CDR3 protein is CASSLWGAGEQFF. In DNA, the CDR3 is TGCGCCAGCAGCTTATGGGGGGCCGGTGAGCAGTTCTTC.